This passage covers 9 T cell receptor beta chains from one sample sequenced in a study of T cells after yellow fever vaccination. One entry per CDR3 protein results from TCRdb running MiXCR on the 5' RACE reads. The sample has about 120,000 distinct CDR3 sequences, 7.5% to 10% seen once. The material was CD8+ T cells sorted from PBMCs, obtained on the day of the yellow fever booster vaccination. Source of these receptors: a man aged 18 to 30 who received the YFV17D yellow fever vaccine.

This clonotype was observed a handful of times. The gene calls are TRBV4-3 and TRBJ2-1, with 9 positions matching TRBD2. This CDR3 spans 16 amino acids. Germline assignment: CDR1 LGHNA and CDR2 YSLEER. Trimming at V came to 0 bases and at J to 3 bases, leaving 3 bases not matched to a gene. The CDR3 DNA reads as TGCGCCAGCAGCCAAGACGGAGCGGGGGGCTACAATGAGCAGTTCTTC. Its protein is CASSQDGAGGYNEQFF.

The rearrangement uses TRBV15 and TRBJ2-1; 11 bases line up with TRBD2. This CDR3 has 16 amino acids. V was clipped by 0 bases and J by 7 bases; unmatched bases: 5. Germline CDR1 and CDR2: LNHNV and YYDKDF (reference sequence). The CDR3 loop is CATSREPSGGLNEQFF. As DNA, the CDR3 is TGTGCCACCAGCAGAGAACCTAGCGGGGGGTTGAATGAGCAGTTCTTC. Using reference TRBV15 and TRBJ2-1 for the parts outside the CDR3, the full variable domain is DAMVIQNPRYQVTQFGKPVTLSCSQTLNHNVMYWYQQKSSQAPKLLFHYYDKDFNNEADTPDNFQSRRPNTSFCFLDIRSPGLGDTAMYLCATSREPSGGLNEQFFGPGTRLTVL.

This clonotype was observed a few times. The chain has TRBV25-1 and TRBJ1-2; D perhaps matches TRBD1 (6 bases). CDR1 and CDR2 from the germline V gene are MGHDK and SYGVNS. This CDR3 region has 14 residues. Between the trimmed V and J ends, which lost 9 bases and 4 bases, there was a span of 18 bases. In nucleotides, the CDR3 is TGTGCCAGTCGACCGACCGGGACAATCTATGGCTACACCTTC. It encodes CASRPTGTIYGYTF.

This sequence joins TRBV4-3 and TRBJ1-4, with 9 positions matching TRBD1. V was pared by 1 base and J by 8 bases, with 8 bases of the junction left unmatched. Per the germline V gene, CDR1 is LGHNA and CDR2 is YSLEER. The CDR3 loop spans 16 amino acids. CDR3 nucleotide sequence: TGCGCCAGCAGCCAAGCCTCCGGGACAGGGAACGAAAAACTGTTTTTT. Amino acids: CASSQASGTGNEKLFF.

This clonotype was detected a few times. This rearrangement joins TRBV11-2 to TRBJ2-7; D ambiguous. V lost 5 bases, J lost 3 bases, and 8 bases lay in between. The CDR3 has 12 amino acids. Germline CDR1 is SGHAT and CDR2 is FQNNGV. The CDR3 protein is CASSASYYEQYV. DNA for the CDR3: TGTGCCAGCAGCGCGAGTTACTACGAGCAGTACGTC.

This chain joins TRBV12-3 or TRBV12-4 and TRBJ2-7, with D unresolved. Trimming took off 1 base at V and 5 bases at J, with 6 bases between the two ends. This CDR3 has 12 residues. The CDR3 sequence: CASSLGVHEQYF. CDR3 nucleotides: TGTGCCAGCAGTTTAGGGGTCCACGAGCAGTACTTC.

CDR3 residues: CASVKQRWSYEQYF. The DNA of the CDR3 is TGTGCCAGCGTCAAACAGAGGTGGTCCTACGAGCAGTACTTC. The chain couples TRBV21-1 to TRBJ2-7. TRBV21-1 is flagged as a pseudogene. CDR3 length: 14 amino acids.

V gene TRBV9 combines with J gene TRBJ2-7; the match to TRBD2 covers 8 bases. CDR3 length equals 15 residues. The J segment lost 2 bases and the V segment lost 0 bases, leaving 4 bases of the junction unmatched. Looked up from germline, CDR1 is SGDLS and CDR2 is YYNGEE. CDR3 in amino acids: CASSVGLAPTYEQYF. As DNA, the CDR3 is TGTGCCAGCAGCGTAGGACTAGCGCCTACCTACGAGCAGTACTTC.

In this sample, this clonotype turned up a few times. The V and J genes are TRBV4-3 and TRBJ2-1, with D perhaps TRBD1 (5 bases). The CDR3 totals 15 residues. Germline V CDR1 and CDR2: LGHNA, YSLEER. V was trimmed by 1 base and J by 7 bases, leaving 14 bases between them. The CDR3 DNA is TGCGCCAGCAGCCAAGGTAGGGGCTTCTTGAATGAGCAGTTCTTC. Amino acid sequence: CASSQGRGFLNEQFF.